These 12 T cell receptor beta chains originate from one sample sequenced in a study of cytomegalovirus exposure and HLA in healthy donors. The study ran its PCR with 60 Vbeta and 13 Jbeta primers. Only in-frame clones appear in the TCRdb table, and some are missing; sequencing was by immunoSEQ multiplex PCR. The sample lists about 160,000 clones; more than 60% were seen once. Source material: PBMCs. These receptors all come from a woman in her twenties or thirties in good health and CMV-seronegative.

This chain uses TRBV14 with TRBJ2-1; D gene ambiguous. With 6 bases removed from V and 9 bases from J, the gap between germline ends came to 21 bases. The CDR3 length is 15 residues. CDR1 is SGHDN, CDR2 FVKESK, per germline. Here the CDR3 reads CASRDHHLVSGEQFF. CDR3 DNA: TGTGCCAGCAGAGACCACCACCTAGTCTCCGGTGAGCAGTTCTTC.

V is TRBV5-1 and J is TRBJ1-1; 7 positions match TRBD1. Germline CDR1 reads SGHRS; CDR2 reads YFSETQ. Trimming at V came to 4 bases and at J to 4 bases, leaving 7 bases not matched to a gene. The CDR3 covers 14 residues. In DNA, the CDR3 is TGCGCCAGCAGCGGAGGGGGCGGCGGCACTGAAGCTTTCTTT. Residues: CASSGGGGGTEAFF.

V is TRBV6-5 and J is TRBJ2-3; 7 positions match TRBD1. CDR1 MNHEY and CDR2 SVGAGI come from the germline V gene. The CDR3 is 14 amino acids. The V gene end was trimmed by 5 bases and the J gene end by 5 bases; junction bases not matched to a gene: 7. In DNA form, the CDR3 reads TGTGCCAGCAGTAGGGGGACAGTAAGAGATACGCAGTATTTT. It specifies CASSRGTVRDTQYF.

The chain carries TRBV2 and TRBJ1-5; TRBD1 aligns across 7 bases. J lost 5 bases, V lost 4 bases, and 8 bases had no gene match. This CDR3 region has 15 residues. Germline V lookup: CDR1 SNHLY, CDR2 FYNNEI. The chain's CDR3 is CASSVDRAGDQPQHF. The CDR3 nucleotides are TGTGCCAGCAGTGTTGACAGGGCAGGGGATCAGCCCCAGCATTTT.

The V call is TRBV7-9, the J call TRBJ1-4, with D hard to call. Between the trimmed V and J ends, which lost 5 bases and 4 bases, there was a span of 17 bases. The CDR3 runs 16 residues. Per the germline V gene, CDR1 is SEHNR and CDR2 is FQNEAQ (reference sequence). CDR3: CASSPLGRTRNEKLFF. The CDR3 bases are TGTGCCAGCAGCCCCCTTGGGAGGACGCGTAATGAAAAACTGTTTTTT. The variable domain in full, with the rest retrieved from reference TRBV7-9 and TRBJ1-4, is DTGVSQNPRHKITKRGQNVTFRCDPISEHNRLYWYRQTLGQGPEFLTYFQNEAQLEKSRLLSDRFSAERPKGSFSTLEIQRTEQGDSAMYLCASSPLGRTRNEKLFFGSGTQLSVL.

This sequence joins TRBV18 and TRBJ1-5; D gene uncertain. Germline V gives CDR1 KGHSH, CDR2 LQKENI. This CDR3 is built from 16 residues. V dropped 1 base and J dropped 5 bases, with 15 bases sitting between them. DNA for the CDR3: TGTGCCAGCTCACCACGGCGGGAAGGACCTTATCAGCCCCAGCATTTT. This sequence encodes CASSPRREGPYQPQHF.

Turning to this clone: Other DNA sequences in this specimen translate into the identical CDR3. The genes are TRBV30 and TRBJ1-1; 7 nucleotides align to TRBD1. CDR3 size: 13 residues. With 5 bases clipped from V and 0 bases from J, the junction kept 3 bases outside the gene matches. Germline-derived CDR1 and CDR2 are GTSNPN and SVGIG (reference sequence). CDR3: CAWGGQMNTEAFF. The CDR3 nucleotides read TGTGCCTGGGGGGGACAGATGAACACTGAAGCTTTCTTT.

J is TRBJ2-5 and V is TRBV10-3; 8 bases fit TRBD2. Germline CDR1 is ENHRY and CDR2 is SYGVKD. The trim removed 10 bases at V and 2 bases at J, leaving 9 bases unmatched. The CDR3 sequence is 14 residues long. The CDR3 sequence: CATAGGPVQETQYF. CDR3 coding DNA: TGTGCCACGGCGGGGGGCCCTGTGCAAGAGACCCAGTACTTC.

V is TRBV7-3 and J is TRBJ1-1; D is ambiguous. This CDR3 has 16 residues. Trimming shortened V by 1 base and J by 0 bases, and 12 bases separated the two germline ends. Per germline, CDR1 SGHTA and CDR2 FQGTGA. The CDR3 DNA reads as TGTGCCAGCAGCTTAAACCCTGCGGCGATGAACACTGAAGCTTTCTTT. Amino acid sequence: CASSLNPAAMNTEAFF.

The V call is TRBV6-1, the J call TRBJ1-4, with no clear D. Trimming shortened V by 6 bases and J by 4 bases, and 12 bases separated the two germline ends. The CDR3 covers 14 residues. CDR1 and CDR2 from the germline V gene are MNHNS and SASEGT. CDR3 DNA sequence: TGTGCCAGCAGATCCGGGTTTCGTAATGAAAAACTGTTTTTT. The encoded protein is CASRSGFRNEKLFF.

The chain combines TRBV5-1 with TRBJ2-5; D is undetermined. Trimming removed 2 bases at V and 2 bases at J, with 4 bases between. Per germline, CDR1 SGHRS and CDR2 YFSETQ. This CDR3 is 12 amino acids long. CDR3 loop: CASSLSQETQYF. In DNA form, the CDR3 reads TGCGCCAGCAGCTTATCTCAAGAGACCCAGTACTTC.

CDR3 DNA: TGTGCCAGCAGGAAGACAGGGGGCGAGCAGTACTTC. Translating it yields CASRKTGGEQYF. The rearrangement links TRBV6-5 to TRBJ2-7; 9 nucleotides match TRBD1. The CDR3 runs 12 residues. Germline CDR1 reads MNHEY; CDR2 reads SVGAGI. Germline trimming cut 6 bases from V and 6 bases from J; bases unmatched to any gene: 3.